This entry is about one TCR beta chain. The antigen is unknown. The assay was immunoSEQ multiplex PCR, and TCRdb's table has in-frame clones only and misses some. The sample records over 2 million clones, around 95% being singletons. The CDR3 is 16 amino acids. Trimming left V 0 bases short and J 8 bases short, with 17 bases between. The data are from a study of shared clonotypes between healthy human individuals. Study-level findings and limits: Larger richness was generally estimated for naive than memory subsets.

The clonotype comes from a man aged 18 to 30 in good health. The source material was naive CD4+ T cells sorted from blood. Specified subset: CD45RA+ positively selected. The rearrangement uses TRBV6-7 and TRBJ2-1; D gene unclear. TRBV6-7 is placed among ORFs of uncertain function. The chain's CDR3 is CASSYSISVHRDEQFF. In DNA, the CDR3 is TGTGCCAGCAGTTACTCGATCTCGGTCCACCGGGATGAGCAGTTCTTC.